The sequence of this T cell receptor (beta chain) was determined in a study of blood T cell repertoires in COVID-19. The wider study: The United States, Italy and Spain provided the acute and convalescent COVID-19 samples. In each case, the material was cDNA or gDNA derived from T cells, B-cell-depleted T cells, or PBMCs.

V shed 6 bases, J shed 1 base, and the junction held 4 bases outside the gene matches. The CDR3 covers 15 residues. Germline V gives CDR1 MNHNY, CDR2 SVGAGI (reference sequence). Clinical history as reported by participants underpinned cohort assignment. Profiled with immunoSEQ multiplex PCR; TCRdb holds only in-frame clones, not every one. The table shows 200,000 to 250,000 clones, with around 86% occurring only once. The chain uses TRBV6-6 and TRBJ2-3, with 10 nucleotides matching TRBD2. The clonotype comes from a man under 40 in a cohort exposed to, infected with or recovered from COVID-19 (not recorded which). The sequencing sample was made of PBMCs or T cells enriched from blood (not recorded which). The CDR3 here is CASSRLAGRTDTQYF. In nucleotides, the CDR3 is TGTGCCAGCAGCCGACTAGCGGGCCGCACAGATACGCAGTATTTT.